This T cell receptor (beta chain) was identified in a study of T cells after posttransplantation cyclophosphamide. In the case of this clone: Its target is unknown.

The CDR3 spans 14 residues. Germline CDR1 MNHNY, CDR2 SVGAGI (reference sequence). The junction had 6 bases not matched to a gene; V was cut back by 6 bases and J by 4 bases. The naive gate required viable CD3+CD4+ or CD3+CD8+ cells with CCR7+CD45RA+CD45RO-CD95-CD27+CD28+ phenotype. Data came from immunoSEQ multiplex PCR; TCRdb stores just in-frame clones and leaves some out. In the table there are around 16,000 clones, roughly 92% of which are singletons. Study findings and constraints: Recipient CMV seropositivity and CMV reactivation strongly tracked TRB clonality. Later blood repertoires were often dominated by clones from the donor CD8+ memory compartment.

What was sequenced was naive CD4+ T cells sorted from blood. The V and J genes are TRBV6-6 and TRBJ1-5; 7 bases fit TRBD1. The clonotype originates from a woman aged 45-59 years in good health and a related stem cell transplant donor. The CDR3 sequence is CASRPGQINQPQHF. The CDR3 DNA reads as TGTGCCAGCAGGCCGGGACAGATTAATCAGCCCCAGCATTTT.